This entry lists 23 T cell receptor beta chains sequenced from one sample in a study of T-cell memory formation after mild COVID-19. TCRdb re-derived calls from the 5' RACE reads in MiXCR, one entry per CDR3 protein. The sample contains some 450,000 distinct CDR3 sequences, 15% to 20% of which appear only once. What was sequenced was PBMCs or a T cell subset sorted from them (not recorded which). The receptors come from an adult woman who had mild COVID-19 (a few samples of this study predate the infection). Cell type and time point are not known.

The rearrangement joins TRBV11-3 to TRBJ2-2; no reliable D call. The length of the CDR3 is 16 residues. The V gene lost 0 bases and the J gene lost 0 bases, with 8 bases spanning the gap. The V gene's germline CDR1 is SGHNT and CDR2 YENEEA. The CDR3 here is CASSLEGPPNTGELFF. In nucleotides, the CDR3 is TGTGCCAGCAGCTTAGAGGGTCCACCGAACACCGGGGAGCTGTTTTTT.

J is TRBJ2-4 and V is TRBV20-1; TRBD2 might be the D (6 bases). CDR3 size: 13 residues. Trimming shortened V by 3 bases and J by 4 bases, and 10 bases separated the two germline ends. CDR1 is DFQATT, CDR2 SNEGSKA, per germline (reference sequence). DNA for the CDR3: TGCAGTGCTAGCGTGGCGGGGAAAAACATTCAGTACTTC. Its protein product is CSASVAGKNIQYF.

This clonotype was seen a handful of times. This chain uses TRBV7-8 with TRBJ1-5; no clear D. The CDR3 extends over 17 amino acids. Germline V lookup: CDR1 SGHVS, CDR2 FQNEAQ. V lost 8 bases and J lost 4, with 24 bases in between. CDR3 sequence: CASGEGFWTSPNQPQHF. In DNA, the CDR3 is TGTGCCAGCGGGGAGGGATTTTGGACTTCCCCTAATCAGCCCCAGCATTTT.

The CDR3 protein is CASSSPWRVNTEAFF. The CDR3, as DNA: TGTGCCAGCAGCTCCCCATGGAGGGTTAACACTGAAGCTTTCTTT. The J gene is TRBJ1-1, the V gene TRBV7-2; D ambiguous. The CDR3 length is 15 residues. Per the germline V gene, CDR1 is SGHTA and CDR2 is FQGNSA. Trimming pared 4 bases from V and 2 bases from J, leaving 14 bases between.

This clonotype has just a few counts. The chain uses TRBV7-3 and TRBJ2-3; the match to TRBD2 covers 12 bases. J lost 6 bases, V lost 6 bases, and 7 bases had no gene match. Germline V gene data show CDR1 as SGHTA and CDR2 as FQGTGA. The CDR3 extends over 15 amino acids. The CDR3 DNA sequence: TGTGCCAGCAGTACTAGCGGGGGGAGTTGGGATACGCAGTATTTT. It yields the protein CASSTSGGSWDTQYF.

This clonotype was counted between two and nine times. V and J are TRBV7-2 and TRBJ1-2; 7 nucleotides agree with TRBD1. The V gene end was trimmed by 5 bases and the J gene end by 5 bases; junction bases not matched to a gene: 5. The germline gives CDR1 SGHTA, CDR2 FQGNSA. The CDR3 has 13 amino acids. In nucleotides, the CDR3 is TGTGCCAGCAGCGCGGGACAGCCATATGGCTACACCTTC. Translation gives CASSAGQPYGYTF.

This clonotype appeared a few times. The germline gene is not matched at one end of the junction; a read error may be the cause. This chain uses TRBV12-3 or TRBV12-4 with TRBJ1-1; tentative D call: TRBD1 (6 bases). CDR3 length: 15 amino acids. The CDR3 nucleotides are TGTGCCAGCAGTCCCACGGGACATTTGAACGCTGAAGCTTTCTTT. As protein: CASSPTGHLNAEAFF.

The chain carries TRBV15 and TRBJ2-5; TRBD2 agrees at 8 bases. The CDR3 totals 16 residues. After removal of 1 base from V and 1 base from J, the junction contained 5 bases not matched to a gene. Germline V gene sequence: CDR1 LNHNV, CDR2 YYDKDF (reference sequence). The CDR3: CATSRAPGLVQETQYF. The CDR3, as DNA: TGTGCCACCAGCAGAGCACCGGGACTAGTCCAAGAGACCCAGTACTTC.

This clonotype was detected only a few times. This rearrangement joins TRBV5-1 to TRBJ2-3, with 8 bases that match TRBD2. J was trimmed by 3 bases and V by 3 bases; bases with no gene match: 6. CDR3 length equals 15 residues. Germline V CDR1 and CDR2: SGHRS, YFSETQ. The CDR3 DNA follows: TGCGCCAGCAGCTCGGGCGGGGGGCGGACAGATACGCAGTATTTT. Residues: CASSSGGGRTDTQYF.

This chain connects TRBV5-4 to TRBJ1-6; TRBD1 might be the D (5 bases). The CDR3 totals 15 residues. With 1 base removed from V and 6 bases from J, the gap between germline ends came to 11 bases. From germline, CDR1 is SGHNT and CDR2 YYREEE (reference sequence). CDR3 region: CASSLYRRSNSPLHF. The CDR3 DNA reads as TGTGCCAGCAGCTTGTACAGGCGCTCTAATTCACCCCTCCACTTT. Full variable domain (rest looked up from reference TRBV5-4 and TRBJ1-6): ETGVTQSPTHLIKTRGQQVTLRCSSQSGHNTVSWYQQALGQGPQFIFQYYREEENGRGNFPPRFSGLQFPNYSSELNVNALELDDSALYLCASSLYRRSNSPLHFGNGTRLTVT.

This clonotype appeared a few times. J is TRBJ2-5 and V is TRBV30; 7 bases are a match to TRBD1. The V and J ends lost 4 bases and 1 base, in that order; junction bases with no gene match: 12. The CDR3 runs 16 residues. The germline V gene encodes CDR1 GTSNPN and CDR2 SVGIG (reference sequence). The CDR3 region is CAWTQNGQAIQETQYF. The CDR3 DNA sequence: TGTGCCTGGACCCAAAATGGACAGGCGATCCAAGAGACCCAGTACTTC.

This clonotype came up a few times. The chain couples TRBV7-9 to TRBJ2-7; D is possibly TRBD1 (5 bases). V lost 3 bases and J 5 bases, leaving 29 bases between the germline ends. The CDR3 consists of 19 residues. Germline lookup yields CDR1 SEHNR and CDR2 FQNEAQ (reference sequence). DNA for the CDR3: TGTGCCAGCAGCTTGTTGGGGCAGGCGGCATCCCCCCGGAGTAACGAGCAGTACTTC. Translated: CASSLLGQAASPRSNEQYF.

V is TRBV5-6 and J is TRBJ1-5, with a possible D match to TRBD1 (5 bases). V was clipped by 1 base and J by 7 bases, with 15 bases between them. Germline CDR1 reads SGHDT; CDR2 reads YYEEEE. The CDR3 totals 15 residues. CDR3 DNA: TGTGCCAGCAGCTTGAGACTCTCAGGGAGCCAGCCCCAGCATTTT. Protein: CASSLRLSGSQPQHF.

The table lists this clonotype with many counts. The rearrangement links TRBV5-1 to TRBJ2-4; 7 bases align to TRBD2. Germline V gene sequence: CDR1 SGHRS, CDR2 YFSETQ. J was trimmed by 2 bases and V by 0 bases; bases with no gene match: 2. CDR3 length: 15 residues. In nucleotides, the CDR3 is TGCGCCAGCAGCTTGGACGGGGGGACCAAAAACATTCAGTACTTC. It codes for CASSLDGGTKNIQYF.

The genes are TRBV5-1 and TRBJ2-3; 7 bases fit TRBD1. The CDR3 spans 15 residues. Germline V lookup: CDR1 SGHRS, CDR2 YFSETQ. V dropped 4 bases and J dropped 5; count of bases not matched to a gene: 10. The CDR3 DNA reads TGCGCCAGCAGCCCCGGGACAGCCCCCGGAGATACGCAGTATTTT. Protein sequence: CASSPGTAPGDTQYF. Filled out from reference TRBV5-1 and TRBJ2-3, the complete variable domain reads KAGVTQTPRYLIKTRGQQVTLSCSPISGHRSVSWYQQTPGQGLQFLFEYFSETQRNKGNFPGRFSGRQFSNSRSEMNVSTLELGDSALYLCASSPGTAPGDTQYFGPGTRLTVL.

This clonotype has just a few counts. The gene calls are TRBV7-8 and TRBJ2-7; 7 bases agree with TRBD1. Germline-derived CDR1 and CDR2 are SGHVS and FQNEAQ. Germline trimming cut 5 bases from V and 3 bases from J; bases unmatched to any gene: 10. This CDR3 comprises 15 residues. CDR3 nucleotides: TGTGCCAGCAGCCCGAGCGGCAGGGGGAACTACGAGCAGTACTTC. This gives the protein CASSPSGRGNYEQYF. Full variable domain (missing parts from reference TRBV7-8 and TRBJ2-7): GAGVSQSPRYKVAKRGQDVALRCDPISGHVSLFWYQQALGQGPEFLTYFQNEAQLDKSGLPSDRFFAERPEGSVSTLKIQRTQQEDSAVYLCASSPSGRGNYEQYFGPGTRLTVT.

The CDR3, as DNA: TGTGCCAGCAGCTCGACAGGATGGTTAGTGGGAAAGAAGGGGGAGACCCAGTACTTC. Translation gives CASSSTGWLVGKKGETQYF. The genes are TRBV7-2 and TRBJ2-5; TRBD1 is a possible D gene (6 bases). CDR1 is SGHTA, CDR2 FQGNSA, per germline. V was pared by 4 bases and J by 5 bases, with 29 bases between. This CDR3 spans 19 amino acids.

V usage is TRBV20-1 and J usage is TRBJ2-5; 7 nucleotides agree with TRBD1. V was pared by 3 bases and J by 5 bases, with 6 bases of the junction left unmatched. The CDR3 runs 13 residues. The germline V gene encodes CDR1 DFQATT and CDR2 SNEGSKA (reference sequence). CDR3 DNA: TGCAGTGCTAGGAGACAGGGTTTTGAGACCCAGTACTTC. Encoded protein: CSARRQGFETQYF.

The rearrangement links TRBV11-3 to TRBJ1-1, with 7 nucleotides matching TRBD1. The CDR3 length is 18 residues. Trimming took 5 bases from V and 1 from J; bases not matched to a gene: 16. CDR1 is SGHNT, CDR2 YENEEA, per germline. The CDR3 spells CASSPINGQARTNTEAFF. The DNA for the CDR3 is TGTGCCAGCAGCCCCATCAATGGACAGGCAAGGACGAACACTGAAGCTTTCTTT.

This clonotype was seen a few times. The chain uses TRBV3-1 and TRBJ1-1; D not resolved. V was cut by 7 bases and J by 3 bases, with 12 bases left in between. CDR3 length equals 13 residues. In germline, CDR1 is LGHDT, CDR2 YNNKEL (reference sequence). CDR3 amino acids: CASKARMDTEAFF. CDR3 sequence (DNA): TGTGCCAGCAAGGCCAGAATGGACACTGAAGCTTTCTTT. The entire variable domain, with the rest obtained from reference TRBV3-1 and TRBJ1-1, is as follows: DTAVSQTPKYLVTQMGNDKSIKCEQNLGHDTMYWYKQDSKKFLKIMFSYNNKELIINETVPNRFSPKSPDKAHLNLHINSLELGDSAVYFCASKARMDTEAFFGQGTRLTVV.

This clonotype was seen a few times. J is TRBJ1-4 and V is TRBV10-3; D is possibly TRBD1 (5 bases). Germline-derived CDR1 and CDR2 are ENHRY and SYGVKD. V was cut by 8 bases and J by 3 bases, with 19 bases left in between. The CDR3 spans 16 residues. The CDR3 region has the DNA TGTGCCATCGGACAAAGGAGGGACGGGGCTAATGAAAAACTGTTTTTT. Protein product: CAIGQRRDGANEKLFF.

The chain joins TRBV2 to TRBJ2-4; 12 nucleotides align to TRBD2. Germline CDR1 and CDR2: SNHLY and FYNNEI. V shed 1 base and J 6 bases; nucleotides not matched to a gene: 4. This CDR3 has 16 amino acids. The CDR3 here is CASSEGLAGDANIQYF. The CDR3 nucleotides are TGTGCCAGCAGTGAAGGACTAGCGGGGGATGCAAACATTCAGTACTTC.

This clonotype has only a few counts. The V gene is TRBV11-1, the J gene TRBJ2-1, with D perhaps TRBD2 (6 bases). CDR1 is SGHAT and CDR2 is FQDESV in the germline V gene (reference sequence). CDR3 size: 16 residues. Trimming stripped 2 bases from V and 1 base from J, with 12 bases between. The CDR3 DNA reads TGTGCCAGCAGCTTACTTGGCGGGGCTTCCTACAATGAGCAGTTCTTC. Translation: CASSLLGGASYNEQFF.